The rows below give T cell receptor beta chains drawn from one sample of a study of blood T cell repertoires in COVID-19. Libraries were prepared by immunoSEQ multiplex PCR; TCRdb keeps only in-frame clonotypes and omits some of them. The sample gives fewer than 200,000 clones, 85% of which show up once; 3.3% is in the top ten. The sample consisted of peripheral blood. The receptors were sampled from a human donor with acute or convalescent COVID-19. The donor label of this sample is uncertain. CDR3s leave out the opening cysteine and the closing phenylalanine or tryptophan. Size is stated for part of the rows, as once, few or many counts, or as a class when the clone is expanded.

v_call: TRBV18
j_call: TRBJ2-3
clone_size: -
cdr3_aa: ASSPLGLTGQGTDTQY

v_call: TRBV5-8
j_call: TRBJ2-3
clone_size: -
cdr3_aa: ASSLRAGGQLDTQY

v_call: TRBV19
j_call: TRBJ2-4
clone_size: once
cdr3_aa: ASSTLHRGPGNIQY

v_call: TRBV6-5
j_call: TRBJ2-7
clone_size: -
cdr3_aa: ASRPDRGYSYEQY

v_call: TRBV5-6
j_call: TRBJ2-5
clone_size: -
cdr3_aa: ASSSFPGQGQETQY

v_call: TRBV5-1
j_call: TRBJ2-5
clone_size: -
cdr3_aa: ASSLAPPGTGKPQETQY

v_call: TRBV2
j_call: TRBJ2-3
clone_size: -
cdr3_aa: ASSGETGRTDTQY

v_call: TRBV30
j_call: TRBJ1-6
clone_size: -
cdr3_aa: AWSGGYNSPLH

v_call: TRBV6-6
j_call: TRBJ2-2
clone_size: few
cdr3_aa: ASGQGAGELF

v_call: TRBV7-9
j_call: TRBJ1-6
clone_size: -
cdr3_aa: ASSRGQANPYNSPLH

v_call: TRBV5-1
j_call: TRBJ1-5
clone_size: -
cdr3_aa: ASSLTGGQPQH

v_call: TRBV5-4
j_call: TRBJ1-1
clone_size: -
cdr3_aa: ASSRSLVGAEAF

v_call: TRBV11-2
j_call: TRBJ2-1
clone_size: -
cdr3_aa: ASSWTSSGGAGNEQF

v_call: TRBV5-1
j_call: TRBJ1-1
clone_size: -
cdr3_aa: ASSREGQGYTEAF

v_call: TRBV7-9
j_call: TRBJ2-7
clone_size: -
cdr3_aa: ATRGDTYEQY

v_call: TRBV12-5
j_call: TRBJ2-5
clone_size: -
cdr3_aa: ASGSRGETQY

v_call: TRBV10-3
j_call: TRBJ1-3
clone_size: -
cdr3_aa: AISDWFSRDSGNTIY

v_call: TRBV7-8
j_call: TRBJ2-1
clone_size: -
cdr3_aa: ASSHNNEQF

v_call: TRBV4-1
j_call: TRBJ1-3
clone_size: few
cdr3_aa: ASSRQNLSSGNTIY

v_call: TRBV29-1
j_call: TRBJ2-3
clone_size: once
cdr3_aa: SVRRAGGTDTQY

v_call: TRBV7-6
j_call: TRBJ1-4
clone_size: -
cdr3_aa: ASTSRGSPAEKLF

v_call: TRBV2
j_call: TRBJ1-2
clone_size: few
cdr3_aa: ASSERAGKNYGYT

v_call: TRBV10-1
j_call: TRBJ1-1
clone_size: -
cdr3_aa: ASRSPGGWDMNTEAF

v_call: TRBV5-1
j_call: TRBJ2-1
clone_size: -
cdr3_aa: ASSLGGTGVYNEQF

v_call: TRBV6-5
j_call: TRBJ1-2
clone_size: -
cdr3_aa: ASSYSAGNWGYT

v_call: TRBV19
j_call: TRBJ1-4
clone_size: -
cdr3_aa: ASSVQGREKLF

v_call: TRBV28
j_call: TRBJ1-1
clone_size: -
cdr3_aa: ASGGGYTEAF

v_call: TRBV7-9
j_call: TRBJ1-2
clone_size: -
cdr3_aa: ASSHSVGYT

v_call: TRBV11-3
j_call: TRBJ1-4
clone_size: once
cdr3_aa: ASSLRVGAGLNEKLF

v_call: TRBV11-3
j_call: TRBJ1-4
clone_size: -
cdr3_aa: ASSRSMDEKLF

v_call: TRBV4-1
j_call: TRBJ2-3
clone_size: -
cdr3_aa: ASSHLAGGTDTQY

v_call: TRBV6-5
j_call: TRBJ1-5
clone_size: -
cdr3_aa: ASSTDRGLSQPQH

v_call: TRBV29-1
j_call: TRBJ1-1
clone_size: -
cdr3_aa: SVEEGQGRLAF

v_call: TRBV30
j_call: TRBJ1-1
clone_size: once
cdr3_aa: VLDRESTEAF

v_call: TRBV5-1
j_call: TRBJ2-3
clone_size: -
cdr3_aa: ASSPLGQGTDTQY

v_call: TRBV28
j_call: TRBJ2-1
clone_size: -
cdr3_aa: ASRLLVQGAVEQF

v_call: TRBV15
j_call: TRBJ2-3
clone_size: -
cdr3_aa: ATSRRRTSGGATSTDTQY

v_call: TRBV4-2
j_call: TRBJ2-3
clone_size: -
cdr3_aa: ASSQDQGRTDTQY

v_call: TRBV11-2
j_call: TRBJ2-7
clone_size: many
cdr3_aa: ASSLVYSPYEQY

v_call: TRBV12-3/TRBV12-4
j_call: TRBJ1-5
clone_size: -
cdr3_aa: ASSTLRQPQH

v_call: TRBV5-1
j_call: TRBJ2-2
clone_size: -
cdr3_aa: ASSWGRGGTGELF

v_call: TRBV6-5
j_call: TRBJ1-3
clone_size: few
cdr3_aa: ASSYSGGNTIY

v_call: TRBV7-2
j_call: TRBJ2-3
clone_size: once
cdr3_aa: ASSLGPQGGDTQY

v_call: TRBV5-5
j_call: TRBJ2-5
clone_size: -
cdr3_aa: ASSASHSRETQY

v_call: TRBV7-2
j_call: TRBJ1-5
clone_size: -
cdr3_aa: ASSSRQGSQPQH

v_call: TRBV6-5
j_call: TRBJ1-6
clone_size: -
cdr3_aa: ASSYLSSNSPLH

v_call: TRBV20-1
j_call: TRBJ2-2
clone_size: -
cdr3_aa: SASRGAYTGELF

v_call: TRBV18
j_call: TRBJ2-7
clone_size: -
cdr3_aa: ASSANQGNIYEQY

v_call: TRBV27
j_call: TRBJ2-1
clone_size: -
cdr3_aa: ASTRTGPSSYNEQF

v_call: TRBV7-9
j_call: TRBJ2-7
clone_size: -
cdr3_aa: ASSLSSGGDEQY

v_call: TRBV30
j_call: TRBJ1-1
clone_size: -
cdr3_aa: AWSRQLETEAF

v_call: TRBV5-1
j_call: TRBJ2-1
clone_size: -
cdr3_aa: ASSSSTSGTYNEQF

v_call: TRBV7-9
j_call: TRBJ2-3
clone_size: -
cdr3_aa: ASSLATGTDTQY

v_call: TRBV9
j_call: TRBJ1-6
clone_size: -
cdr3_aa: ASSVGQAINSPLH

v_call: TRBV5-4
j_call: TRBJ2-3
clone_size: -
cdr3_aa: ASSPGADTQY